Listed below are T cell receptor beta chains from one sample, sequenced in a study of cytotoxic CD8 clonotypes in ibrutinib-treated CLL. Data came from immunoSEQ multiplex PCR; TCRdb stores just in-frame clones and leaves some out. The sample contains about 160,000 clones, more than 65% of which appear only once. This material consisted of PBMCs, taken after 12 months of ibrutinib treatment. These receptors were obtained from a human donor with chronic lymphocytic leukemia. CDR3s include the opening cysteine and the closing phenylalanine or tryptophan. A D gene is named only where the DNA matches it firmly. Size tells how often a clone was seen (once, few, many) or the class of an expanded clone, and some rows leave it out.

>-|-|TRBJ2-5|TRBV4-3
CASSQEFLGVWETQYF
TGCGCCAGCAGCCAAGAATTCTTAGGAGTATGGGAGACCCAGTACTTC
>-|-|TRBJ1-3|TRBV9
CASSVDSGGGNTIYF
TGTGCCAGCAGCGTAGATTCGGGGGGAGGAAACACCATATATTTT
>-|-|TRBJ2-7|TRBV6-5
CASRGPSYEQYF
TGTGCCAGCCGGGGGCCTTCCTACGAGCAGTACTTC
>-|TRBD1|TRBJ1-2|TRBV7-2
CASSIGQGRDGYTF
TGTGCCAGCAGCATTGGACAGGGGCGGGACGGCTACACCTTC
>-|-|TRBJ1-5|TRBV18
CASSPRGARGNQPQHF
TGTGCCAGCTCACCACGGGGGGCGCGGGGCAATCAGCCCCAGCATTTT
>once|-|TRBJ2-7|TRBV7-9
CASNRAGTGVTYEQYF
TGTGCCAGCAACCGAGCTGGAACCGGAGTTACCTACGAGCAGTACTTC
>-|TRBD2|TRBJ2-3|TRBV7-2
CASSPGGITDTQYF
TGTGCCAGCAGCCCCGGGGGGATCACAGATACGCAGTATTTT
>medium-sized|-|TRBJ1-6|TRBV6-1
CASSDRASGAGSPLHF
TGTGCCAGCAGTGACCGGGCCTCGGGTGCTGGTTCACCCCTCCACTTT
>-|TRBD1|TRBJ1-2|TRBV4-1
CASRQQGVNYGYTF
TGCGCCAGCAGACAACAGGGGGTTAACTATGGCTACACCTTC
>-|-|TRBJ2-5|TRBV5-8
CASSLWGTETQYF
TGTGCCAGCAGCCTGTGGGGGACAGAGACCCAGTACTTC
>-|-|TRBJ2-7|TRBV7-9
CASSLSGTNEQYF
TGTGCCAGCAGCTTGTCGGGAACGAACGAGCAGTACTTC
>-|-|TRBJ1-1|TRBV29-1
CSVRETANTEAFF
TGCAGCGTTCGAGAGACAGCGAACACTGAAGCTTTCTTT
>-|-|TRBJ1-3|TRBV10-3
CAISEGQGGGNTIYF
TGTGCCATCAGTGAGGGTCAGGGTGGTGGAAACACCATATATTTT
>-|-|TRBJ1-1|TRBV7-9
CASSPRGGVNTEAFF
TGTGCCAGCAGCCCCCGGGGGGGAGTGAACACTGAAGCTTTCTTT
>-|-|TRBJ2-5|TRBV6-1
CASSGTSQETQYF
TGTGCCAGCAGCGGGACTTCACAAGAGACCCAGTACTTC